The rows below give T cell receptor beta chains drawn from one sample of a study of shared clonotypes between healthy human individuals. Produced via immunoSEQ multiplex PCR; TCRdb's table is partial and in-frame only. In the table there are roughly 2.4 million clones, about 94% of which are singletons. Material for sequencing was naive CD4+ T cells sorted from blood. The receptors stem from a man younger than 30 in good health. CDR3s leave out the opening cysteine and the closing phenylalanine or tryptophan.

14 TRBV11-2 ASSLDPPTGSVDQY
12 TRBV6-5 ASSLPGGGAEAF
10 TRBV7-2 ASSDRIGALH
13 TRBV6-5 ASSYGATNTYEQY
10 TRBV7-2 ASSHRGDTQY
11 TRBV19 ASRFSVQETQY
9 TRBV2 ASTYTDTQY
11 TRBV27 ASSAEGLRGYT
9 TRBV20-1 SAGRTYEQY
13 TRBV10-3 AISERALVDNEQF
11 TRBV30 AWGGDANEKLF
13 TRBV6-5 ASSYSRLVQETQY
11 TRBV6-1 ASSEYQNTEAF
12 TRBV28 ASSTPDRGNTIY
13 TRBV10-3 AISEGARGVDEQY
10 TRBV7-9 ASSPNPGTQY
12 TRBV5-1 ASSHPGTAYEQY
11 TRBV27 ASSAAGVRGEY
12 TRBV7-9 ASSLEGISTEAF
14 TRBV6-6 ASRWGDRREGEKLF
12 TRBV30 AWSRFSRGPEAF